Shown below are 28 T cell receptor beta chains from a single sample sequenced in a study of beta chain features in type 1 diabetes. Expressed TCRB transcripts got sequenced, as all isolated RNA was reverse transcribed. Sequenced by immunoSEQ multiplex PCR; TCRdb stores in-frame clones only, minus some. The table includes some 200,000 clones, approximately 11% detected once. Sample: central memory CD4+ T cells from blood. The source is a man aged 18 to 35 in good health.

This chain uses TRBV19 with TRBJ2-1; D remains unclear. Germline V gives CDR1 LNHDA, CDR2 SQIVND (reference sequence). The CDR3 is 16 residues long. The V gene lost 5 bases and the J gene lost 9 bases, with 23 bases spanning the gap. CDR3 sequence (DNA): TGTGCCAGTAGTGGAACGCCTGGCTCAAGCCGCCCTGAGCAGTTCTTC. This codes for CASSGTPGSSRPEQFF.

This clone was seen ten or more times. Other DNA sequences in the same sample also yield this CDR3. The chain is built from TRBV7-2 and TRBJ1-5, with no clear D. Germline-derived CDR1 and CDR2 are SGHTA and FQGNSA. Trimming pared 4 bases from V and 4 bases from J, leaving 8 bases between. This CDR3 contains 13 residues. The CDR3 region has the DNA TGTGCCAGCAGCTCCAGAGGGAATCAGCCCCAGCATTTT. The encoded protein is CASSSRGNQPQHF.

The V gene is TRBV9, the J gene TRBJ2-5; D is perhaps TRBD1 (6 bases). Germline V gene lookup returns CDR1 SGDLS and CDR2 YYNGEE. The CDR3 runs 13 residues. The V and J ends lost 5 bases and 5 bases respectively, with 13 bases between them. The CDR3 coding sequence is TGTGCCAGCAGTCCTACAGGGTTGGAGACCCAGTACTTC. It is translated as CASSPTGLETQYF.

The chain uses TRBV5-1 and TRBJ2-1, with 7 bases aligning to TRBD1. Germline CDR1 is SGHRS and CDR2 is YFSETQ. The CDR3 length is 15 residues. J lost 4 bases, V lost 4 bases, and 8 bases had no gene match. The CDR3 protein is CASSTTGTVYNEQFF. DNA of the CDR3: TGCGCCAGCAGCACTACCGGGACAGTGTACAATGAGCAGTTCTTC. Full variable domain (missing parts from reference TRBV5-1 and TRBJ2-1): KAGVTQTPRYLIKTRGQQVTLSCSPISGHRSVSWYQQTPGQGLQFLFEYFSETQRNKGNFPGRFSGRQFSNSRSEMNVSTLELGDSALYLCASSTTGTVYNEQFFGPGTRLTVL.

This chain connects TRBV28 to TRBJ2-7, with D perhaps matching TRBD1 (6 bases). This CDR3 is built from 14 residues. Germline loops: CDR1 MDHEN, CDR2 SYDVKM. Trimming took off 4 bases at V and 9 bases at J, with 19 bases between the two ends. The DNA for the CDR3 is TGTGCCAGCAGTTCCCCCGACAGGCGAAGGGCGCAGTACTTC. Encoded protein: CASSSPDRRRAQYF.

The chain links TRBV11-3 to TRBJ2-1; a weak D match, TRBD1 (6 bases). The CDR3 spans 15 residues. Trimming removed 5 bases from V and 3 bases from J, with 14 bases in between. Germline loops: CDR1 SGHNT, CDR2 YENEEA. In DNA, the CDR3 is TGTGCCAGCAGCCCCGACGGGACACTCTACAATGAGCAGTTCTTC. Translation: CASSPDGTLYNEQFF.

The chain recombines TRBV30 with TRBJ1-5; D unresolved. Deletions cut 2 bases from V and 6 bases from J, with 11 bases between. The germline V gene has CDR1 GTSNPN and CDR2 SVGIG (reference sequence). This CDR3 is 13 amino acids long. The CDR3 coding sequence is TGTGCCTGGAGTTACGAGGGATTTCAGCCCCAGCATTTT. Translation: CAWSYEGFQPQHF.

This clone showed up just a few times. CDR3 nucleotides: TGTGCCAGCAGCTACGAACCAGGGGTCACCTACAATGAGCAGTTCTTC. It encodes CASSYEPGVTYNEQFF. This sequence joins TRBV7-8 and TRBJ2-1, with a possible D match to TRBD1 (6 bases). Germline CDR1 SGHVS, CDR2 FQNEAQ. The V gene lost 4 bases and the J gene lost 2 bases, with 15 bases spanning the gap. This CDR3 spans 16 amino acids.

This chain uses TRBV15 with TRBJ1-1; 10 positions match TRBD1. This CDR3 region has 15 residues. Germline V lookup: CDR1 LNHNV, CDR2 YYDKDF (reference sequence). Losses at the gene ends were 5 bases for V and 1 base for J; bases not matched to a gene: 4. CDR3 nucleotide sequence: TGTGCCACCAGCCGAAGACAGGGGGCGAACACTGAAGCTTTCTTT. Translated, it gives CATSRRQGANTEAFF. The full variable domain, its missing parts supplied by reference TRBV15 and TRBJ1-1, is DAMVIQNPRYQVTQFGKPVTLSCSQTLNHNVMYWYQQKSSQAPKLLFHYYDKDFNNEADTPDNFQSRRPNTSFCFLDIRSPGLGDTAMYLCATSRRQGANTEAFFGQGTRLTVV.

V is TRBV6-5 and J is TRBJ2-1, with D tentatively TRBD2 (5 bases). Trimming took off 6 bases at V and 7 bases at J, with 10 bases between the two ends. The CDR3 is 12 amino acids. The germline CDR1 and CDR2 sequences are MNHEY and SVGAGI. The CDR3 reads CASSRRLNEQFF. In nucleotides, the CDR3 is TGTGCCAGCAGCCGGAGGTTGAATGAGCAGTTCTTC.

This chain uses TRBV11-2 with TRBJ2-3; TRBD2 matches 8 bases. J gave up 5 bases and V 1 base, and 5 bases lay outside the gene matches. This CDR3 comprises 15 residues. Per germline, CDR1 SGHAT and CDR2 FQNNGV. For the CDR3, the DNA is TGTGCCAGCAGCTTAGCAGCGGGAGCTGGAGATACGCAGTATTTT. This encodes CASSLAAGAGDTQYF.

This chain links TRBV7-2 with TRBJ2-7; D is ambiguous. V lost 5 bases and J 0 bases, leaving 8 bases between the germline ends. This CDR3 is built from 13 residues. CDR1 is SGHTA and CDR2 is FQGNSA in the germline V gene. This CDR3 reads CASSPPSSYEQYF. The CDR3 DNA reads TGTGCCAGCAGCCCACCCAGCTCCTACGAGCAGTACTTC.

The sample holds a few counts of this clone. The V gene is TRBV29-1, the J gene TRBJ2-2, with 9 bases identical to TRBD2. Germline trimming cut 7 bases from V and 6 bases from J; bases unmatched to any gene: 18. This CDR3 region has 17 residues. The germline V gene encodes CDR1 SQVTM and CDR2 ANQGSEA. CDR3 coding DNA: TGCAGCGCCGAGGCGCGGGAGGGCCCGTTCGGATCCGGGGAGCTGTTTTTT. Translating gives CSAEAREGPFGSGELFF.

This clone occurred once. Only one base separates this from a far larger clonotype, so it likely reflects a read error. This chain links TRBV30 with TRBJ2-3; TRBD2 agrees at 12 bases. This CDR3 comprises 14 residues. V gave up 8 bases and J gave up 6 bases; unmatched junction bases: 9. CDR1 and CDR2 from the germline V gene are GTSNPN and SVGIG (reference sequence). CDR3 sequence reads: CAQTSGRTVDTQYF. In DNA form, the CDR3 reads TGTGCCCAAACTAGCGGGAGGACGGTGGATACGCAGTATTTT.

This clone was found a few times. CDR3 DNA: TGTGCCAGCAGTGAGGTGGGCGGGGCCAACGTCCTGACTTTC. Its protein is CASSEVGGANVLTF. V gene TRBV6-5 combines with J gene TRBJ2-6; D gene ambiguous. The CDR3 is 14 amino acids. CDR1 is MNHEY, CDR2 SVGAGI, per germline. Trimming pared 5 bases from V and 4 bases from J, leaving 9 bases between.

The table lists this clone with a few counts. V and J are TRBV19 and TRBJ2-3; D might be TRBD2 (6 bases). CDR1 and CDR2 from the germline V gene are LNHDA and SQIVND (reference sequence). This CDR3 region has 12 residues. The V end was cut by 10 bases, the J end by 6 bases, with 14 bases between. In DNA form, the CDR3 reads TGTGCCACCGGGACGGAGGGGGATACGCAGTATTTT. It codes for CATGTEGDTQYF.

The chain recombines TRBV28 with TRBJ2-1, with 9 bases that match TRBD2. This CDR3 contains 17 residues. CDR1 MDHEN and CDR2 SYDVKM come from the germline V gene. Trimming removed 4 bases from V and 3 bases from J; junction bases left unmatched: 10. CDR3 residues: CASSSWTSDPNYNEQFF. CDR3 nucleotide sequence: TGTGCCAGCAGTTCCTGGACTAGCGACCCGAACTACAATGAGCAGTTCTTC. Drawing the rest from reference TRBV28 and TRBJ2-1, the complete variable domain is DVKVTQSSRYLVKRTGEKVFLECVQDMDHENMFWYRQDPGLGLRLIYFSYDVKMKEKGDIPEGYSVSREKKERFSLILESASTNQTSMYLCASSSWTSDPNYNEQFFGPGTRLTVL.

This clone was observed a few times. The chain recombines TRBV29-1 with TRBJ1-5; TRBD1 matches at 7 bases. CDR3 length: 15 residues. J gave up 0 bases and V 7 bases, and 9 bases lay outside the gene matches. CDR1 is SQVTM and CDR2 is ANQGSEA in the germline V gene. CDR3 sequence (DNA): TGCAGCGCCGCTGGACAGGCTGATAGCAATCAGCCCCAGCATTTT. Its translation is CSAAGQADSNQPQHF.

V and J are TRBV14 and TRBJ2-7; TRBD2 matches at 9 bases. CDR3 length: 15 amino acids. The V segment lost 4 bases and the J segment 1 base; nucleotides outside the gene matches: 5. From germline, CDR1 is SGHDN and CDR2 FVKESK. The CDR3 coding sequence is TGTGCCAGCAGCCGATTAAGCGGGGGGTCCTACGAGCAGTACTTC. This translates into CASSRLSGGSYEQYF.

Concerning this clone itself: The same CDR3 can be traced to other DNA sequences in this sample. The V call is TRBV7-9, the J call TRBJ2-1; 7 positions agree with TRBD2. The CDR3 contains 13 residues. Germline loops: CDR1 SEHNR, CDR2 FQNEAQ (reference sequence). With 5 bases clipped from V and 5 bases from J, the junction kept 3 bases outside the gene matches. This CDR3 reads CASSLGRNNEQFF. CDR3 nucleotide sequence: TGTGCCAGCAGCCTCGGGAGGAACAATGAGCAGTTCTTC.

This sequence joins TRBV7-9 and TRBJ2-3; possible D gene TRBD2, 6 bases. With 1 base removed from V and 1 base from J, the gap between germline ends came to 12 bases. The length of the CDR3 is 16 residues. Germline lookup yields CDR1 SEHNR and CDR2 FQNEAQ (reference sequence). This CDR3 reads CASSLDRGSGTDTQYF. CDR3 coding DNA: TGTGCCAGCAGCTTAGATCGGGGGTCGGGCACAGATACGCAGTATTTT. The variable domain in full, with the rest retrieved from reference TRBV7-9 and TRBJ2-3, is DTGVSQNPRHKITKRGQNVTFRCDPISEHNRLYWYRQTLGQGPEFLTYFQNEAQLEKSRLLSDRFSAERPKGSFSTLEIQRTEQGDSAMYLCASSLDRGSGTDTQYFGPGTRLTVL.

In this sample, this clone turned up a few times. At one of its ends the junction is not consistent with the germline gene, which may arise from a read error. The CDR3 here is CASSLGHGF. The DNA for the CDR3 is TGTGCCAGCAGCTTGGGCCACGGCTTT. V is TRBV5-5 and J is TRBJ1-4; no firm D call. In germline, CDR1 is SGHKS, CDR2 YYEKEE (reference sequence). The length of the CDR3 is 9 residues.

The CDR3 loop is CASSTIMNTEAFF. The CDR3 nucleotides read TGTGCCAGCAGCACGATCATGAACACTGAAGCTTTCTTT. The rearrangement links TRBV9 to TRBJ1-1; D call uncertain. CDR3 size: 13 residues. The V and J ends lost 4 bases and 0 bases respectively, with 7 bases between them. Germline V gives CDR1 SGDLS, CDR2 YYNGEE. Supplemented by reference TRBV9 and TRBJ1-1, the full variable domain reads DSGVTQTPKHLITATGQRVTLRCSPRSGDLSVYWYQQSLDQGLQFLIQYYNGEERAKGNILERFSAQQFPDLHSELNLSSLELGDSALYFCASSTIMNTEAFFGQGTRLTVV.

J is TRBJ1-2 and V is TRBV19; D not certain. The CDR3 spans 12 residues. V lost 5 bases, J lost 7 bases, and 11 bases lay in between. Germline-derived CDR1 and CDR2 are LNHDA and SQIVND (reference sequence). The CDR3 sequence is CASSPARGGYTF. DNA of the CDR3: TGTGCCAGTAGTCCAGCGCGGGGTGGCTACACCTTC.

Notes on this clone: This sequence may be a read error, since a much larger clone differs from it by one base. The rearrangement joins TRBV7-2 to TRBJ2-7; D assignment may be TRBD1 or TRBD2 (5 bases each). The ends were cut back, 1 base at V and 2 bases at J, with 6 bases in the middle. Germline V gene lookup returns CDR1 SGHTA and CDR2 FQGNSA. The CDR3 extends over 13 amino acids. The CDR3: CASSLGGPYEQYF. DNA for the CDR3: TGTGCCAGCAGCTTAGGGGGACCCTACGAGCAGTACTTC.

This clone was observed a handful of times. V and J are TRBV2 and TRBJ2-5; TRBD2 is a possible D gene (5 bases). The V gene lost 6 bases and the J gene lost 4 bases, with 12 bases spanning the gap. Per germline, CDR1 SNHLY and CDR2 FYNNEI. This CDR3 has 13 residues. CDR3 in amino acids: CASSGLAGETQYF. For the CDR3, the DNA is TGTGCCAGCAGCGGCCTTGCGGGAGAGACCCAGTACTTC.

The CDR3 DNA follows: TGCAGCGTTGAAGGATGGGGTATCGGCACTGAAGCTTTCTTT. Translated: CSVEGWGIGTEAFF. The chain links TRBV29-1 to TRBJ1-1; D is unclear. V gave up 1 base and J gave up 4 bases, with 13 bases separating them. Looked up from germline, CDR1 is SQVTM and CDR2 is ANQGSEA. This CDR3 contains 14 residues.

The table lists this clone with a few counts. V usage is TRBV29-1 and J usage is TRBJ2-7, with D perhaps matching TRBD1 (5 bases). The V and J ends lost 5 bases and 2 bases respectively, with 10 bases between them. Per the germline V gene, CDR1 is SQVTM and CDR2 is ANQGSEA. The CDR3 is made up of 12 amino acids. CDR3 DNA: TGCAGCGTTCGACAGAATACCTACGAGCAGTACTTC. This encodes CSVRQNTYEQYF.